This is a list of T cell receptor beta chains from one sample in a study of T cell repertoires in cytomegalovirus infection. TCRdb re-derived calls from the reads in MiXCR, one entry per CDR3 protein. Of roughly 920,000 distinct CDR3 sequences in the sample, approximately 31% were seen once. Antigens for these TCRs are unknown. The sequenced sample was cultured CD8+ T cells from PBMCs, obtained from culture after CMV antigen stimulation. The receptors derive from a human donor in good health (CMV status not recorded). Some clones in this sample may be carry-over from other donors' samples. CDR3s include the opening cysteine and the closing phenylalanine or tryptophan. A D gene is named only where the DNA matches it firmly. Size tells how often a clone was seen (once, few, many) or the class of an expanded clone, and some rows leave it out.

clone size,J gene,CDR3 length,D gene,V gene,CDR3 protein,CDR3 DNA
many,TRBJ2-2,15,.,TRBV12-3/TRBV12-4,CASTTGPVVPGELFF,TGTGCCAGCACCACAGGGCCCGTGGTCCCCGGGGAGCTGTTTTTT
few,TRBJ1-2,13,.,TRBV7-9,CASTSGDPNGYTF,TGTGCCAGCACCTCGGGGGATCCCAATGGCTACACCTTC
.,TRBJ2-5,16,TRBD2,TRBV7-6,CASSLKRGDPPETQYF,TGTGCCAGCAGCTTAAAGCGGGGGGATCCCCCAGAGACCCAGTACTTC
.,TRBJ2-3,11,.,TRBV29-1,CSVEDLDTQYF,TGCAGCGTTGAAGACTTGGATACGCAGTATTTT
.,TRBJ2-1,15,.,TRBV2,CASPPSWKGGDEQFF,TGTGCCAGCCCCCCCAGTTGGAAAGGGGGTGATGAGCAGTTCTTC
.,TRBJ2-1,14,TRBD1,TRBV12-3/TRBV12-4,CASSLSPGGDEQFF,TGTGCCAGCAGTTTATCTCCAGGGGGCGATGAGCAGTTCTTC
once,TRBJ2-5,15,.,TRBV5-4,CASSLYRDPGETQYF,TGTGCCAGCAGCTTGTACCGGGACCCGGGAGAGACCCAGTACTTC
.,TRBJ1-2,15,.,TRBV6-2/TRBV6-3,CASSYSIRDNYGYTF,TGTGCCAGCAGTTACTCGATTAGAGATAACTATGGCTACACCTTC
.,TRBJ2-1,16,TRBD2,TRBV7-9,CASSPPLAGNYNEQFF,TGTGCCAGCAGCCCCCCGCTAGCGGGCAATTACAATGAGCAGTTCTTC
.,TRBJ2-1,16,.,TRBV19,CASSIGGSSSYNEQFF,TGTGCCAGTAGTATAGGAGGCAGTAGCTCCTACAATGAGCAGTTCTTC
.,TRBJ2-1,13,.,TRBV9,CASSVALRAEQFF,TGTGCCAGCAGCGTAGCTCTGCGGGCAGAGCAGTTCTTC
few,TRBJ2-3,15,TRBD2,TRBV10-3,CAISPGLAFSDTQYF,TGTGCCATCAGCCCCGGACTAGCCTTTTCAGATACGCAGTATTTT
few,TRBJ1-5,13,.,TRBV20-1,CSARDIDNQPQHF,TGCAGTGCTAGGGACATAGACAATCAGCCCCAGCATTTT
.,TRBJ2-2,12,.,TRBV7-6,CASSFITGELFF,TGTGCCAGCAGCTTTATCACCGGGGAGCTGTTTTTT
.,TRBJ2-1,15,TRBD2,TRBV7-8,CASSLGTSGLPEQFF,TGTGCCAGCAGCCTCGGGACTAGCGGGCTCCCCGAGCAGTTCTTC
many,TRBJ1-4,14,.,TRBV7-2,CASSPDGPGEKLFF,TGTGCCAGCAGCCCTGACGGACCTGGCGAAAAACTGTTTTTT
.,TRBJ1-3,14,.,TRBV7-9,CASSFAEPGNTIYF,TGTGCCAGCAGCTTCGCGGAACCTGGAAACACCATATATTTT
few,TRBJ2-7,17,TRBD1,TRBV6-6,CASSYTVSDRGRNEQYF,TGTGCCAGCAGTTACACGGTTTCTGACAGGGGGCGAAACGAGCAGTACTTC
.,TRBJ1-1,15,TRBD1,TRBV7-6,CASSFGQVGGTEAFF,TGTGCCAGCAGCTTTGGACAGGTTGGGGGCACTGAAGCTTTCTTT
.,TRBJ1-2,14,TRBD1,TRBV6-1,CASSSRDRYYGYTF,TGTGCCAGCAGCTCCCGGGACAGATACTATGGCTACACCTTC
once,TRBJ1-3,14,.,TRBV13,CASSSGHLRNTIYF,TGTGCCAGCAGCTCAGGGCATTTAAGAAACACCATATATTTT
.,TRBJ1-5,13,.,TRBV7-2,CASSSLENQPQHF,TGTGCCAGCAGCTCCCTAGAGAATCAGCCCCAGCATTTT
.,TRBJ2-5,13,.,TRBV4-1,CASSQSLEETQYF,TGCGCCAGCAGCCAAAGTCTTGAAGAGACCCAGTACTTC
few,TRBJ2-5,14,TRBD2,TRBV10-3,CAITPSGVGETQYF,TGTGCCATCACCCCTAGCGGGGTGGGAGAGACCCAGTACTTC
many,TRBJ2-1,15,.,TRBV7-8,CASSLGGVSYNEQFF,TGTGCCAGCAGCTTAGGCGGAGTATCCTACAATGAGCAGTTCTTC
few,TRBJ2-3,15,TRBD1,TRBV7-6,CASSFRGLDTDTQYF,TGTGCCAGCAGCTTCAGGGGGCTTGACACAGATACGCAGTATTTT
.,TRBJ1-1,11,.,TRBV20-1,CSAKIGAEAFF,TGCAGTGCTAAAATAGGAGCTGAAGCTTTCTTT
.,TRBJ2-1,13,TRBD2,TRBV2,CASSGGAFNEQFF,TGTGCCAGCAGCGGGGGGGCATTCAATGAGCAGTTCTTC
few,TRBJ2-3,13,.,TRBV12-3/TRBV12-4,CASNKVSTDTQYF,TGTGCCAGCAATAAGGTCAGCACAGATACGCAGTATTTT
.,TRBJ1-1,15,.,TRBV9,CASSVAGVWNTEAFF,TGTGCCAGCAGCGTAGCGGGGGTTTGGAACACTGAAGCTTTCTTT
.,TRBJ2-2,17,TRBD2,TRBV13,CASSPWTSGGTTGELFF,TGTGCCAGCAGCCCTTGGACTAGCGGGGGTACCACCGGGGAGCTGTTTTTT
.,TRBJ1-2,14,.,TRBV10-3,CAISESVAQESYTF,TGTGCCATCAGTGAGTCAGTGGCGCAGGAGAGCTACACCTTC
few,TRBJ1-1,16,.,TRBV4-3,CASSQDALGGGTEAFF,TGCGCCAGCAGCCAAGATGCCTTGGGGGGAGGCACTGAAGCTTTCTTT
few,TRBJ2-4,12,.,TRBV4-3,CASSQGRDIQYF,TGCGCCAGCAGCCAAGGAAGGGACATTCAGTACTTC
many,TRBJ2-5,14,TRBD1,TRBV7-2,CASSFPTGQETQYF,TGTGCCAGCAGCTTTCCGACAGGGCAAGAGACCCAGTACTTC
few,TRBJ2-1,16,TRBD1,TRBV7-9,CASKLGTELSYNEQFF,TGTGCCAGCAAGCTAGGGACAGAGCTTTCCTACAATGAGCAGTTCTTC
.,TRBJ1-1,19,TRBD1,TRBV3-1,CASSQIYIPGQYMNTEAFF,TGTGCCAGCAGCCAAATATACATTCCGGGACAGTATATGAACACTGAAGCTTTCTTT
few,TRBJ2-5,14,.,TRBV27,CASSSGSPQETQYF,TGTGCCAGCAGTTCAGGGTCCCCCCAAGAGACCCAGTACTTC
few,TRBJ2-3,16,TRBD2,TRBV2,CASSPGLAGAGDTQYF,TGTGCCAGCAGCCCAGGGCTAGCGGGGGCGGGAGATACGCAGTATTTT
many,TRBJ2-1,15,TRBD1,TRBV7-2,CASSFTGASYNEQFF,TGTGCCAGCAGCTTCACAGGGGCCTCCTACAATGAGCAGTTCTTC
.,TRBJ1-6,15,TRBD1,TRBV28,CASSPGDRYNSPLHF,TGTGCCAGCAGTCCAGGGGACAGGTATAATTCACCCCTCCACTTT
.,TRBJ1-5,16,TRBD1,TRBV10-3,CAISEAGTGENQPQHF,TGTGCCATCAGTGAGGCCGGGACAGGGGAAAATCAGCCCCAGCATTTT
.,TRBJ2-3,16,TRBD1,TRBV7-9,CASSTTGTGGVDTQYF,TGTGCCAGCAGTACCACCGGGACAGGGGGAGTAGATACGCAGTATTTT
.,TRBJ2-3,16,.,TRBV4-1,CASSHQKASSTDTQYF,TGCGCCAGCAGCCATCAAAAGGCTTCTAGCACAGATACGCAGTATTTT
few,TRBJ1-2,15,TRBD1,TRBV7-6,CASSLVGDRVHGYTF,TGTGCCAGCAGCTTAGTTGGGGACAGGGTGCATGGCTACACCTTC